The rows below give T cell receptor beta chains drawn from one sample of a study of T cell clusters in autoimmune cytopenias. TCRdb derives one entry per CDR3 protein from the multiplex PCR reads, leaving out DNA. The sample includes roughly 3,800 distinct CDR3 sequences. These data were also reused for a study on T cell repertoires in aging, cancer and after chemotherapy.

Sequenced sample: peripheral blood. The receptors were gathered from a human donor in good health. Both conserved end residues are part of each CDR3. Clone size, where shown, is once, few, many, or a class for clones that have expanded.

J gene	clone size	V gene	CDR3 protein
TRBJ2-3	.	TRBV11-1	CASSLGSGITQYF
TRBJ2-2	medium-sized	TRBV24-1	CATSGTGTTGELFF
TRBJ2-1	.	TRBV10-3	CAISEPTEAGGLTIEQFF
TRBJ1-2	.	TRBV7-2	CASSLENGYTF
TRBJ1-1	medium-sized	TRBV29-1	CSVSPGHFTGTEAFF
TRBJ1-2	medium-sized	TRBV6-5	CASSYSPGSSNYGYTF
TRBJ2-6	medium-sized	TRBV19	CASSIGTGANVLTF
TRBJ1-5	.	TRBV12-3/TRBV12-4	CASSPQTGRLFYSNQPQHF
TRBJ2-5	.	TRBV19	CASTPGRGPSQETQYF
TRBJ1-1	medium-sized	TRBV6-6	CAICTGVNTEAFF
TRBJ2-7	.	TRBV5-1	CASSLAGQGLGEQYF
TRBJ2-3	medium-sized	TRBV18	CASSPKEARRDTQYF
TRBJ2-2	medium-sized	TRBV13	CASSLGVSGNTGELFF
TRBJ2-7	medium-sized	TRBV6-1	CASSEEGWTGGYEQYF
TRBJ2-7	medium-sized	TRBV18	CASSPGTGGAYNSYEQYF
TRBJ2-5	medium-sized	TRBV30	CAWSVGPETQYF
TRBJ1-5	medium-sized	TRBV18	CASSLQDGQPQHF
TRBJ1-1	medium-sized	TRBV6-1	CASRKDRANTEAFF
TRBJ1-5	medium-sized	TRBV14	CASSQAGINQPQHF
TRBJ2-7	medium-sized	TRBV19	CASSIRAGAYEQYF
TRBJ1-5	medium-sized	TRBV19	CASSKGDFQPQHF
TRBJ1-3	.	TRBV12-3/TRBV12-4	CASSLLTGQRNTIYF
TRBJ1-6	.	TRBV14	CASSRQFYNSPLHF
TRBJ1-1	medium-sized	TRBV6-1	CASRDNAVNTEAFF
TRBJ2-2	medium-sized	TRBV19	CASSKLQQGSGELFF
TRBJ2-1	medium-sized	TRBV12-3/TRBV12-4	CASRLDGNNEQFF
TRBJ2-3	.	TRBV12-3/TRBV12-4	CASSVISGSSTDTQYF
TRBJ2-3	.	TRBV5-1	CASSSGLSTDTQYF
TRBJ2-7	.	TRBV5-1	CASSPTGLADYEQYF
TRBJ1-4	.	TRBV6-5	CASRSGVPTNEKLFF
TRBJ2-5	.	TRBV6-2/TRBV6-3	CASNLNRGARETQYF
TRBJ1-4	.	TRBV7-6	CASSYYLGATNEKLFF
TRBJ2-7	.	TRBV11-1	CASSRDRGKYEQYF
TRBJ2-5	medium-sized	TRBV6-5	CASSLEETQYF
TRBJ1-6	medium-sized	TRBV19	CASSNGQGVSPLHF
TRBJ1-1	.	TRBV18	CASSGRVDGTEAFF
TRBJ2-1	medium-sized	TRBV15	CATSSGLGGEQFF
TRBJ1-2	.	TRBV7-2	CASSLGGRSAWNTF
TRBJ1-5	medium-sized	TRBV19	CASSPTLTDTFFIRFPQHF
TRBJ2-1	.	TRBV10-1	CASRAGGYNEQFF
TRBJ2-2	medium-sized	TRBV5-1	CASSLGTSRTGELFF
TRBJ1-5	.	TRBV6-1	CASSEQGGNQPQHF
TRBJ2-7	medium-sized	TRBV29-1	CSVILAGATYEQYF
TRBJ1-1	medium-sized	TRBV5-1	CASSWRTGGVTEAFF
TRBJ1-1	.	TRBV4-1	CASSQLLENTEAFF
TRBJ1-4	.	TRBV2	CASSWVNEKLFF
TRBJ1-4	.	TRBV5-1	CASSSAVGNEKLFF
TRBJ2-3	.	TRBV7-9	CASSLATTDTQYF
TRBJ2-7	medium-sized	TRBV18	CASSPPGGGASYEQYF
TRBJ1-2	.	TRBV20-1	CSAWDRGGYGYTF
TRBJ1-2	.	TRBV7-2	CASSAPRRGNYGYTF
TRBJ1-1	.	TRBV5-1	CASSLLGASSSTEAFF
TRBJ2-1	medium-sized	TRBV19	CASNTGTSGTNEQFF